These T cell receptor beta chains were read from a single sample in a study of Ad26.COV2.S vaccination and SARS-CoV-2 variants. TCRdb's table, derived via immunoSEQ multiplex PCR, lists solely in-frame clones and lacks some. The sample lists about 420,000 clones; roughly 90% were seen once. The sequences come from peripheral blood, collected in a trial of Ad26.COV2.S vaccine versus placebo. These receptors all come from a person aged 18-60 years who received the Ad26.COV2.S COVID-19 vaccine or a placebo. Each CDR3 is given with its conserved first and last residue. D genes are given only for firm matches. The listing skips clone size in some rows; elsewhere it reads once, few, many or a size class.

J gene | clone size | V gene | D gene | CDR3 DNA | CDR3 protein
TRBJ1-2 | . | TRBV2 | . | TGTGCCAGCAGTGAGGCGAGGTATGGCTACACCTTC | CASSEARYGYTF
TRBJ2-3 | . | TRBV5-1 | TRBD1 | TGCGCCAGCAGCTCCCGGACAGGACCCAGCACAGATACGCAGTATTTT | CASSSRTGPSTDTQYF
TRBJ1-4 | . | TRBV5-1 | . | TGCGCCAGCAGCTTGGGGGGAGCGAATGAAAAACTGTTTTTT | CASSLGGANEKLFF
TRBJ1-6 | . | TRBV6-4 | . | TGTGCCAGCAGTTTGACACCTTATAATTCACCCCTCCACTTT | CASSLTPYNSPLHF
TRBJ2-7 | . | TRBV28 | TRBD2 | TGTGCCAGCAGCACCCTTACGGGGGGGGGAGTGGGCTACGAGCAGTACTTC | CASSTLTGGGVGYEQYF
TRBJ2-5 | . | TRBV7-2 | . | TGTGCCAGCAGCTTGTGGACCCAAGAGACCCAGTACTTC | CASSLWTQETQYF
TRBJ1-5 | . | TRBV5-1 | TRBD1 | TGCGCCAGCAGCAACCGGACAGGTTCAGATCAGCCCCAGCATTTT | CASSNRTGSDQPQHF
TRBJ1-2 | . | TRBV4-2 | . | TGTGCCAGCAGCCAAGAGGGAGGCTGGGCACCATACACCTTC | CASSQEGGWAPYTF
TRBJ2-1 | once | TRBV4-3 | TRBD1 | TGCGCCAGCGGACCTACAGGGGCCGGGATTAATGAGCAGTTCTTC | CASGPTGAGINEQFF
TRBJ1-1 | . | TRBV5-6 | TRBD1 | TGTGCCAGCAGCACAGGACAGGGGACGACTGAAGCTTTCTTT | CASSTGQGTTEAFF
TRBJ2-5 | . | TRBV9 | TRBD2 | TGTGCCAGCAGCGTAGCTGAGCGGGGGGGCCGAGAGACCCAGTACTTC | CASSVAERGGRETQYF
TRBJ2-7 | once | TRBV10-3 | TRBD1 | TGTGCCATCAGTGGGACAGGGAGGTTTAGCGAGCAGTACTTC | CAISGTGRFSEQYF
TRBJ2-5 | . | TRBV9 | TRBD2 | TGTGCCAGCAGCGTGCGCGGGGGGGCTGGTTTTGAAGAGACCCAGTACTTC | CASSVRGGAGFEETQYF
TRBJ2-1 | once | TRBV11-3 | . | TGTGCCAGCAGCCGACGGGACAGCGGAGGGAATGAGCAGTTCTTC | CASSRRDSGGNEQFF
TRBJ2-7 | . | TRBV3-1/TRBV3-2 | TRBD2 | TGTGCCAGCAGCAAGGGACTAGCGGGGGCCCAATACGAGCAGTACTTC | CASSKGLAGAQYEQYF
TRBJ2-7 | . | TRBV2 | TRBD1 | TGTGCCAGCAGTGTCGAGGGGAAGGGGCAGACAGGGGGCTGGGACGAGCAGTACTTC | CASSVEGKGQTGGWDEQYF
TRBJ2-3 | few | TRBV5-1 | TRBD1 | TGCGCCAGCAGCTTGGCCTCGGGGACAGGGCCAGATACGCAGTATTTT | CASSLASGTGPDTQYF
TRBJ1-1 | . | TRBV9 | . | TGTGCCAGCAGCCACGGCAAGTCTGAAGCTTTCTTT | CASSHGKSEAFF
TRBJ2-2 | . | TRBV11-2 | . | TGTGCCAGCAGCTTAGTAACAGGGGAGGCCGGGGAGCTGTTTTTT | CASSLVTGEAGELFF
TRBJ2-1 | . | TRBV7-2 | TRBD1 | TGTGCCAGCAGCTTAGATACAGGGGGGTTTAATGAGCAGTTCTTC | CASSLDTGGFNEQFF
TRBJ2-7 | few | TRBV7-9 | . | TGTGCCAGCCCAGGCCCGGCAGTCTCCAGCTCCTACGAGCAGTACTTC | CASPGPAVSSSYEQYF
TRBJ2-1 | . | TRBV21-1 | . | TGTGCCAGCAGCAAATCACCCCAAGCGGGGGGCTCCTACAATGAGCAGTTCTTC | CASSKSPQAGGSYNEQFF
TRBJ2-5 | . | TRBV11-2 | . | TGTGCCAGCAGCTTAAGGGGGACCCAGTACTTC | CASSLRGTQYF
TRBJ1-3 | . | TRBV6-5 | . | TGTGCCAGCACCTACGGGACGCCAGGAAACACCATATATTTT | CASTYGTPGNTIYF
TRBJ1-2 | . | TRBV6-1 | . | TGTGCCAGCAGTGAACGGGGCAGGGACCTAAATGGCTACACCTTC | CASSERGRDLNGYTF
TRBJ2-4 | . | TRBV25-1 | . | TGTGCCAGCAGTGAATCGAGGGCCAAGGGCAAAAACATTCAGTACTTC | CASSESRAKGKNIQYF
TRBJ2-2 | . | TRBV10-1 | TRBD2 | TGCGCCAGCGGTGCTAGCGGAGCCGGGGAGCTGTTTTTT | CASGASGAGELFF
TRBJ2-1 | once | TRBV3-1/TRBV3-2 | . | TGTGCCAGCAGCCACCCCAGGGGGGCCGCCTACAATGAGCAGTTCTTC | CASSHPRGAAYNEQFF
TRBJ1-4 | few | TRBV4-3 | . | TGCGCCAGCAGCCAATACAGAGCAACTAATGAAAAACTGTTTTTT | CASSQYRATNEKLFF
TRBJ1-3 | . | TRBV7-2 | . | TGTGCCAGCAGCTTAGCGTCGGGTGGTTCTGGAAACACCATATATTTT | CASSLASGGSGNTIYF
TRBJ2-7 | . | TRBV20-1 | TRBD2 | TGCAGTGCTAGTCCCGGGGGGGCGGTTGAGCAGTACTTC | CSASPGGAVEQYF
TRBJ1-1 | . | TRBV5-1 | . | TGCGCCAGCAGCTTGGCAGGGGCGAACACTGAAGCTTTCTTT | CASSLAGANTEAFF
TRBJ2-3 | . | TRBV5-6 | . | TGTGCCAGCAGCTTGGCGCCCGGGAGCACAGATACGCAGTATTTT | CASSLAPGSTDTQYF
TRBJ2-1 | . | TRBV7-3 | TRBD2 | TGTGCCAGCAGCTCGGGACTAGCGGGGGGTGAGCAGTTCTTC | CASSSGLAGGEQFF
TRBJ1-5 | . | TRBV15 | . | TGTGCCACCAGCAGGTACAGGGAGATGCAGCCCCAGCATTTT | CATSRYREMQPQHF
TRBJ1-1 | . | TRBV4-1 | TRBD1 | TGCGCCAGCAGCCAAGATAAGCGGACAGGGAGGACTGAAGCTTTCTTT | CASSQDKRTGRTEAFF
TRBJ1-5 | . | TRBV7-2 | . | TGTGCCAGCAGCTTAGTGGGAGATAGCAATCAGCCCCAGCATTTT | CASSLVGDSNQPQHF
TRBJ1-1 | once | TRBV30 | . | TGTGCCTGGAGTGTAGGCGTAGGGACTGAAGCTTTCTTT | CAWSVGVGTEAFF
TRBJ2-5 | . | TRBV7-2 | . | TGTGCCAGCAGCATTAAGGGGGAGACCCAGTACTTC | CASSIKGETQYF
TRBJ2-5 | . | TRBV10-3 | . | TGTGCCAGCCTCGCCGGATTCCAAGAGACCCAGTACTTC | CASLAGFQETQYF
TRBJ1-5 | . | TRBV19 | . | TGTGCCAGTAGTATACAGGGGAATAGGTATCAGCCCCAGCATTTT | CASSIQGNRYQPQHF
TRBJ2-7 | . | TRBV4-1 | . | TGCGCCAGCAGCCAAGAGTCAGGGGTCCGCGAGCAGTACTTC | CASSQESGVREQYF
TRBJ2-5 | . | TRBV19 | TRBD1 | TGTGCCAGTACTTATCACTCAGGGACAGCAGAGACCCAGTACTTC | CASTYHSGTAETQYF
TRBJ1-6 | few | TRBV13 | . | TGTGCCAGCAGCGCCACAGGGCTCTCCTATAATTCACCCCTCCACTTT | CASSATGLSYNSPLHF
TRBJ2-7 | . | TRBV5-6 | . | TGTGCCAGCAGCTTGGGGGCAGGGTTCTACGAGCAGTACTTC | CASSLGAGFYEQYF
TRBJ2-3 | . | TRBV7-9 | . | TGTGCCAGCAGCGGGAAAGGGGGGCGCACAGATACGCAGTATTTT | CASSGKGGRTDTQYF